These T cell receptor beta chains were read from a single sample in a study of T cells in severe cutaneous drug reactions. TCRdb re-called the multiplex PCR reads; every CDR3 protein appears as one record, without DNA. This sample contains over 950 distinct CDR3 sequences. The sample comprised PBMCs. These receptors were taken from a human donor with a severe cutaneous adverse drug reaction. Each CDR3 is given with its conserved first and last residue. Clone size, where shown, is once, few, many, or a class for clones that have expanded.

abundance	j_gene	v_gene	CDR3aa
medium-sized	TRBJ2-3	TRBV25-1	CASTETDTQYF
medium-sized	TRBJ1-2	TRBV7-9	CASSQGTGRGYGYTF
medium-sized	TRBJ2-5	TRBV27	CASSTIAGTSETQYF
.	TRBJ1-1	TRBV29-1	CSAEMHRDESFEQAFF
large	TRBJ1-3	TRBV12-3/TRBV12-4	CASSSGNTIYF
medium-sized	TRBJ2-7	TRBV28	CASSASAGRISYEQYF
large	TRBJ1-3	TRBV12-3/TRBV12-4	CATEDGNSGNTIYF
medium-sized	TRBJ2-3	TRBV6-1	CASEDREGTDTQYF
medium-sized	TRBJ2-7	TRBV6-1	CASRSQSSYEQYF
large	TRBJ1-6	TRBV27	CASSPRQERSYNSPLHF
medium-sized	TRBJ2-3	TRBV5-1	CASSQADSTTDTQYF
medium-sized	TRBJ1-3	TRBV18	CASSPEGVSGNTIYF
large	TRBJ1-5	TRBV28	CASSLNQPQHF
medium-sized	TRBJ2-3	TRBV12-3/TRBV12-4	CASIPGTGDTQYF
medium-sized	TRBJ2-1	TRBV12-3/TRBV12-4	CASSFERGRYNEQFF
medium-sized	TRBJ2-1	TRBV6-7	CASSYVMPSYNEQFF
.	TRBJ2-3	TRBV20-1	CSADSGGTADTQYF
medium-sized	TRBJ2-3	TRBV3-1	CASSRGDGESTDTQYF
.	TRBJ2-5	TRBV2	CASSEGPREVETQYF
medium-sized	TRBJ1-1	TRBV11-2	CASRRQGSITEAFF
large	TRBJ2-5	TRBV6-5	CASSYSGGGETQYF
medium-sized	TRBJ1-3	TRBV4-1	CASSQGWRDTGNTIYF
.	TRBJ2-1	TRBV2	CASSFGPGTGNNEQFF
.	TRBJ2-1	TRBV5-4	CASSRERSSYNEQFF
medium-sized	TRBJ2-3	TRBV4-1	CASSPPTTGPLMIVTDTQYF
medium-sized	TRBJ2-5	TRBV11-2	CASSPGQSGQETQYF
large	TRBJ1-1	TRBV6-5	CASSYSSRGGGEAFF
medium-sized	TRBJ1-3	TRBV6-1	CASSRQSSGNTIYF
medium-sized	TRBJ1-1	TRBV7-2	CASSSLARRGDLNTEAFF
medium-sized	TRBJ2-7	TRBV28	CASSRDEGSSYEQYF
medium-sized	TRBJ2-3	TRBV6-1	CASRAGGPTDTQYF
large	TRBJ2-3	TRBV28	CASTRQGGKTDTQYF
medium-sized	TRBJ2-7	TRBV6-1	CASSEPSIYPHEQYF
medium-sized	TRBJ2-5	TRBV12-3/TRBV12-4	CASSNLERNGQETQYF
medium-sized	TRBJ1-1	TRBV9	CASSVTGMDTEAFF
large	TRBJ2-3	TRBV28	CASSAQRGGTDTQYF
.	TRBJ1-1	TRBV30	CAWRDNGATEAFF
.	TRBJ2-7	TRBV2	CASSSGTGYEQYF
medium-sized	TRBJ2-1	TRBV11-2	CASSLFSPGLAINEQFF
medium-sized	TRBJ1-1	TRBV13	CASSLAGQGYTEAFF
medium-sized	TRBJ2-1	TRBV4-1	CASSQAGGEFYNEQFF